The rows below give T cell receptor beta chains drawn from one sample of a study of T cell repertoires in cytomegalovirus infection. Using its own MiXCR run on the reads, TCRdb lists one record per CDR3 protein. The table lists about 920,000 distinct CDR3 sequences, around 32% of them singletons. Antigens of these TCRs are unknown. Sequencing was performed on cultured CD8+ T cells from PBMCs, taken from culture after CMV antigen stimulation. The receptor source for this set is a human donor in good health (CMV status not recorded). Some clones in this sample may be carry-over from other donors' samples. CDR3s include the opening cysteine and the closing phenylalanine or tryptophan. A D gene is named only where the DNA matches it firmly. Clone size is not always given. Where it is, it says once, few, many or a class for expanded clones.

size	D	V	length	J	DNA	CDR3
few	TRBD1	TRBV28	16	TRBJ1-2	TGTGCCAGCAGTGATCGGGACAGGGGCAATAACTATGGCTACACCTTC	CASSDRDRGNNYGYTF
.	.	TRBV27	15	TRBJ1-5	TGTGCCAGCAGTCAAAGGGGGAAGGGCAATCAGCCCCAGCATTTT	CASSQRGKGNQPQHF
few	.	TRBV6-1	15	TRBJ1-2	TGTGCCAGCAGTGAAGCGACAGAGCGCAACTATGGCTACACCTTC	CASSEATERNYGYTF
few	.	TRBV7-9	16	TRBJ2-6	TGTGCCAGCAGCTTAGAGCGTCAGGCTGGGGCCAACGTCCTGACTTTC	CASSLERQAGANVLTF
many	TRBD2	TRBV7-8	14	TRBJ2-7	TGTGCCAGCAGCTTAGGGACTAGCACCTACGAGCAGTACTTC	CASSLGTSTYEQYF
.	TRBD2	TRBV20-1	15	TRBJ2-3	TGCAGTGCTCCGGGACTAGCGGTTAGCACAGATACGCAGTATTTT	CSAPGLAVSTDTQYF
many	TRBD1	TRBV7-8	19	TRBJ1-1	TGTGCCAGCAGCTTCAGTGTACCGGACAGGGGTAGACGGAACACTGAAGCTTTCTTT	CASSFSVPDRGRRNTEAFF
many	TRBD1	TRBV6-6	15	TRBJ2-1	TGTGCCAGCAGTAACACGGGACAGGCTTACAATGAGCAGTTCTTC	CASSNTGQAYNEQFF
once	.	TRBV7-4	15	TRBJ1-2	TGTGCCAGCAGCCCGAATCCCAACCAAGGATATGGCTACACCTTC	CASSPNPNQGYGYTF
few	.	TRBV20-1	15	TRBJ2-3	TGCAGTGCTAGAGAACAGGGTCCGCAAGGAGATACGCAGTATTTT	CSAREQGPQGDTQYF
.	TRBD1	TRBV7-8	16	TRBJ1-4	TGTGCCAGCAGCTCCCCCCCGGGACAGTCTAATGAAAAACTGTTTTTT	CASSSPPGQSNEKLFF
few	.	TRBV6-5	16	TRBJ2-1	TGTGCCAGCAGTTACCATTTAGGGGTTCCGGACAATGAGCAGTTCTTC	CASSYHLGVPDNEQFF
.	.	TRBV6-5	15	TRBJ2-4	TGTGCCAGCAGTAATTCACCGGCCGGCAAAAACATTCAGTACTTC	CASSNSPAGKNIQYF